This T cell receptor (beta chain) was found in a study of control samples from healthy donors and cancer patients. Measured with immunoSEQ multiplex PCR; TCRdb has only the in-frame clones, and not every one. The sample has around 96,000 clones; roughly 93% are singletons. The sequencing input was blood. The sequence was collected from a man aged 18 to 30 in good health.

As DNA, the CDR3 is TGTGCCAGCAGGTCGACGGGGCCTGGAAACACCATATATTTT. It translates to CASRSTGPGNTIYF. The genes are TRBV2 and TRBJ1-3, with D tentatively TRBD1 (5 bases). This CDR3 has 14 amino acids. In germline, CDR1 is SNHLY, CDR2 FYNNEI. Deletions cut 6 bases from V and 2 bases from J, with 11 bases between.